A selection of T cell receptor beta chains follows, all from one sample in a study of blood T cell repertoires in COVID-19. Profiling relied on immunoSEQ multiplex PCR, and the TCRdb table lists in-frame clones only, not all of them. The sample records approximately 22,000 clones, around four fifths being singletons. Sequenced: peripheral blood. The receptor source for this set is an older woman with COVID-19, enrolled during active disease. Each CDR3 is given with its conserved first and last residue. The D gene is left open where the match is weak. Rows may omit the clone size; those that give it use once, few, many or a size class.

D gene: NA
J gene: TRBJ1-2
V gene: TRBV3-1/TRBV3-2
clone size: NA
CDR3 protein: CASSQGAGRGYTF
CDR3 DNA: TGTGCCAGCAGCCAAGGGGCCGGTCGGGGCTACACCTTC

D gene: NA
J gene: TRBJ1-2
V gene: TRBV19
clone size: NA
CDR3 protein: CASSILGANDYGYTF
CDR3 DNA: TGTGCCAGTAGTATACTGGGGGCGAACGACTATGGCTACACCTTC

D gene: TRBD2
J gene: TRBJ2-5
V gene: TRBV19
clone size: NA
CDR3 protein: CASSVWIAGTETQYF
CDR3 DNA: TGTGCCAGTAGTGTCTGGATAGCGGGAACCGAGACCCAGTACTTC

D gene: TRBD2
J gene: TRBJ2-2
V gene: TRBV7-9
clone size: once
CDR3 protein: CATRWAGGDTGELFF
CDR3 DNA: TGTGCCACGCGTTGGGCGGGGGGCGACACCGGGGAGCTGTTTTTT

D gene: NA
J gene: TRBJ1-3
V gene: TRBV4-1
clone size: NA
CDR3 protein: CASSQGGGPNTIYF
CDR3 DNA: TGCGCCAGCAGCCAAGGGGGAGGCCCCAACACCATATATTTT

D gene: NA
J gene: TRBJ1-1
V gene: TRBV11-2
clone size: NA
CDR3 protein: CASSLGRTDRAFF
CDR3 DNA: TGTGCCAGCAGCTTAGGGAGGACAGATCGGGCTTTCTTT

D gene: NA
J gene: TRBJ1-4
V gene: TRBV7-9
clone size: NA
CDR3 protein: CASSILGGPSNEKLFF
CDR3 DNA: TGTGCCAGCAGCATTCTGGGGGGGCCATCTAATGAAAAACTGTTTTTT

D gene: TRBD1
J gene: TRBJ2-1
V gene: TRBV18
clone size: NA
CDR3 protein: CASSPTTGSYNEQFF
CDR3 DNA: TGTGCCAGCTCACCGACGACAGGGTCCTACAATGAGCAGTTCTTC

D gene: NA
J gene: TRBJ2-1
V gene: TRBV2
clone size: once
CDR3 protein: CASSSGLHNEQFF
CDR3 DNA: TGTGCCAGCAGTTCGGGACTTCACAATGAGCAGTTCTTC

D gene: TRBD2
J gene: TRBJ2-5
V gene: TRBV15
clone size: NA
CDR3 protein: CATSRDQPGLANQETQYF
CDR3 DNA: TGTGCCACCAGCAGGGACCAGCCGGGACTAGCGAACCAAGAGACCCAGTACTTC

D gene: NA
J gene: TRBJ1-3
V gene: TRBV7-9
clone size: NA
CDR3 protein: CASSSLGGTGNTIYF
CDR3 DNA: TGTGCCAGCAGCTCCCTAGGCGGGACTGGAAACACCATATATTTT

D gene: NA
J gene: TRBJ1-1
V gene: TRBV5-4
clone size: NA
CDR3 protein: CASSVGALNTEAFF
CDR3 DNA: TGTGCCAGCAGCGTTGGAGCCCTGAACACTGAAGCTTTCTTT

D gene: TRBD2
J gene: TRBJ2-3
V gene: TRBV11-3
clone size: NA
CDR3 protein: CASTLAGNTDTQYF
CDR3 DNA: TGTGCCAGCACCCTAGCGGGAAACACAGATACGCAGTATTTT

D gene: NA
J gene: TRBJ1-2
V gene: TRBV27
clone size: NA
CDR3 protein: CASSRTSLGHGLNYGYTF
CDR3 DNA: TGTGCCAGCAGTCGAACCTCTTTAGGACATGGTCTTAACTATGGCTACACCTTC

D gene: NA
J gene: TRBJ1-1
V gene: TRBV10-3
clone size: NA
CDR3 protein: CAISGPLRQGNTEAFF
CDR3 DNA: TGTGCCATCAGTGGTCCTCTCCGGCAGGGAAACACTGAAGCTTTCTTT

D gene: TRBD1
J gene: TRBJ1-4
V gene: TRBV19
clone size: NA
CDR3 protein: CASSPGQGWGNPEKLFF
CDR3 DNA: TGTGCCAGTAGCCCGGGACAGGGATGGGGGAACCCTGAAAAACTGTTTTTT

D gene: TRBD1
J gene: TRBJ2-3
V gene: TRBV4-3
clone size: NA
CDR3 protein: CASSQGAGGRTDTQYF
CDR3 DNA: TGCGCCAGCAGCCAAGGTGCAGGGGGCCGAACAGATACGCAGTATTTT

D gene: NA
J gene: TRBJ2-4
V gene: TRBV9
clone size: NA
CDR3 protein: CASSVRGNIQYF
CDR3 DNA: TGTGCCAGCAGCGTCCGGGGTAACATTCAGTACTTC

D gene: NA
J gene: TRBJ1-3
V gene: TRBV4-2
clone size: once
CDR3 protein: CASSQELQGFSGNTIYF
CDR3 DNA: TGTGCCAGCAGCCAAGAACTACAGGGATTCTCTGGAAACACCATATATTTT

D gene: TRBD2
J gene: TRBJ2-3
V gene: TRBV19
clone size: NA
CDR3 protein: CASSIDKVAGEAQYF
CDR3 DNA: TGTGCCAGTAGTATAGATAAAGTAGCGGGGGAGGCGCAGTATTTT

D gene: TRBD1
J gene: TRBJ1-2
V gene: TRBV6-5
clone size: NA
CDR3 protein: CASSYSGQTNYGYTF
CDR3 DNA: TGTGCCAGCAGTTACTCGGGACAGACTAACTATGGCTACACCTTC

D gene: TRBD1
J gene: TRBJ1-1
V gene: TRBV4-3
clone size: NA
CDR3 protein: CASSQGTGLNTEAFF
CDR3 DNA: TGCGCCAGCAGCCAAGGGACAGGGCTGAACACTGAAGCTTTCTTT

D gene: NA
J gene: TRBJ1-5
V gene: TRBV19
clone size: few
CDR3 protein: CASSMTAQPQHF
CDR3 DNA: TGTGCCAGTAGTATGACAGCGCAGCCCCAGCATTTT

D gene: TRBD1
J gene: TRBJ2-3
V gene: TRBV5-1
clone size: NA
CDR3 protein: CASSLGGGRTDTQYF
CDR3 DNA: TGCGCCAGCAGCTTGGGAGGGGGCCGCACAGATACGCAGTATTTT

D gene: NA
J gene: TRBJ1-1
V gene: TRBV27
clone size: NA
CDR3 protein: CASSFWLNTEAFF
CDR3 DNA: TGTGCCAGCAGTTTTTGGCTGAACACTGAAGCTTTCTTT

D gene: NA
J gene: TRBJ2-5
V gene: TRBV7-8
clone size: medium-sized
CDR3 protein: CASSATRGPETQYF
CDR3 DNA: TGTGCCAGCAGCGCTACTAGAGGGCCAGAGACCCAGTACTTC

D gene: TRBD1
J gene: TRBJ1-5
V gene: TRBV6-5
clone size: NA
CDR3 protein: CASTEGASNQPQHF
CDR3 DNA: TGTGCCAGCACGGAGGGGGCGAGCAATCAGCCCCAGCATTTT

D gene: TRBD1
J gene: TRBJ1-1
V gene: TRBV14
clone size: NA
CDR3 protein: CASSHRAGTGDTEAFF
CDR3 DNA: TGTGCCAGCAGCCACCGGGCCGGGACAGGGGACACTGAAGCTTTCTTT

D gene: TRBD2
J gene: TRBJ2-5
V gene: TRBV19
clone size: NA
CDR3 protein: CASSKTSGSQETQYF
CDR3 DNA: TGTGCCAGTAGTAAGACTAGCGGATCTCAAGAGACCCAGTACTTC

D gene: NA
J gene: TRBJ2-2
V gene: TRBV3-1/TRBV3-2
clone size: few
CDR3 protein: CASSRGTAQNTGELFF
CDR3 DNA: TGTGCCAGCAGCCGTGGGACTGCCCAGAACACCGGGGAGCTGTTTTTT

D gene: NA
J gene: TRBJ1-3
V gene: TRBV2
clone size: few
CDR3 protein: CASRKGGTSGNTIYF
CDR3 DNA: TGTGCCAGCAGGAAAGGGGGAACCTCTGGAAACACCATATATTTT

D gene: NA
J gene: TRBJ1-1
V gene: TRBV4-3
clone size: NA
CDR3 protein: CASSQDRQGTEAFF
CDR3 DNA: TGCGCCAGCAGCCAAGATAGGCAGGGGACTGAAGCTTTCTTT

D gene: TRBD1
J gene: TRBJ1-1
V gene: TRBV6-5
clone size: NA
CDR3 protein: CAVHQGANRYTEAFF
CDR3 DNA: TGTGCCGTACACCAGGGGGCGAATCGGTACACTGAAGCTTTCTTT

D gene: TRBD2
J gene: TRBJ2-1
V gene: TRBV5-1
clone size: NA
CDR3 protein: CASSSGASGIGDEQFF
CDR3 DNA: TGCGCCAGCAGCTCGGGGGCTAGCGGGATTGGGGATGAGCAGTTCTTC

D gene: NA
J gene: TRBJ1-5
V gene: TRBV12-5
clone size: once
CDR3 protein: CASGLGRVDQPQHF
CDR3 DNA: TGTGCTAGTGGTTTGGGGCGGGTCGATCAGCCCCAGCATTTT

D gene: TRBD1
J gene: TRBJ1-2
V gene: TRBV6-1
clone size: NA
CDR3 protein: CASSDPGGNYGYTF
CDR3 DNA: TGTGCCAGCAGTGACCCAGGGGGCAACTATGGCTACACCTTC

D gene: NA
J gene: TRBJ2-1
V gene: TRBV5-1
clone size: NA
CDR3 protein: CASRLGGNEQFF
CDR3 DNA: TGCGCCAGCCGCTTAGGGGGCAATGAGCAGTTCTTC

D gene: TRBD1
J gene: TRBJ1-2
V gene: TRBV27
clone size: NA
CDR3 protein: CASSARGRGSGGYTF
CDR3 DNA: TGTGCCAGCAGTGCCAGGGGGCGCGGATCAGGTGGCTACACCTTC

D gene: TRBD2
J gene: TRBJ2-1
V gene: TRBV6-2/TRBV6-3
clone size: NA
CDR3 protein: CASSSGLAGVDEQFF
CDR3 DNA: TGTGCCAGCAGCTCGGGACTAGCGGGAGTAGATGAGCAGTTCTTC

D gene: NA
J gene: TRBJ1-3
V gene: TRBV19
clone size: NA
CDR3 protein: CASSAYTNRVSGNTIYF
CDR3 DNA: TGTGCCAGTAGTGCCTACACGAACAGGGTTTCTGGAAACACCATATATTTT

D gene: NA
J gene: TRBJ2-5
V gene: TRBV19
clone size: NA
CDR3 protein: CASKGMKTQYF
CDR3 DNA: TGTGCCAGTAAGGGGATGAAGACCCAGTACTTC

D gene: TRBD2
J gene: TRBJ2-4
V gene: TRBV14
clone size: NA
CDR3 protein: CASSPRLAGDIQYF
CDR3 DNA: TGTGCCAGCAGCCCTCGACTAGCGGGGGACATTCAGTACTTC

D gene: NA
J gene: TRBJ1-5
V gene: TRBV6-2/TRBV6-3
clone size: NA
CDR3 protein: CASSPALGDQPQHF
CDR3 DNA: TGTGCCAGCAGCCCAGCCCTCGGGGATCAGCCCCAGCATTTT

D gene: TRBD1
J gene: TRBJ2-1
V gene: TRBV29-1
clone size: NA
CDR3 protein: CSAGAQGASYNEQFF
CDR3 DNA: TGCAGCGCCGGGGCACAGGGGGCGTCCTACAATGAGCAGTTCTTC

D gene: NA
J gene: TRBJ1-3
V gene: TRBV3-1/TRBV3-2
clone size: NA
CDR3 protein: CASSQQTGTGNTIYF
CDR3 DNA: TGTGCCAGCAGCCAACAAACAGGGACTGGAAACACCATATATTTT

D gene: TRBD1
J gene: TRBJ1-6
V gene: TRBV9
clone size: NA
CDR3 protein: CASSETPGTGAYNSPLHF
CDR3 DNA: TGTGCCAGCAGCGAGACCCCCGGGACAGGGGCCTATAATTCACCCCTCCACTTT

D gene: NA
J gene: TRBJ2-3
V gene: TRBV2
clone size: NA
CDR3 protein: CASRGSTRSTDTQYF
CDR3 DNA: TGTGCCAGCAGGGGTTCGACACGAAGCACAGATACGCAGTATTTT

D gene: TRBD1
J gene: TRBJ1-3
V gene: TRBV19
clone size: NA
CDR3 protein: CASSTLQDRYSGNTIYF
CDR3 DNA: TGTGCCAGTAGTACCCTCCAGGACAGGTACTCTGGAAACACCATATATTTT

D gene: TRBD1
J gene: TRBJ1-1
V gene: TRBV5-1
clone size: NA
CDR3 protein: CASSGQGRTEAFF
CDR3 DNA: TGCGCCAGCAGCGGACAGGGAAGGACTGAAGCTTTCTTT

D gene: TRBD1
J gene: TRBJ1-3
V gene: TRBV27
clone size: NA
CDR3 protein: CASIDRDRETIYF
CDR3 DNA: TGTGCCAGCATTGACCGGGACAGGGAAACCATATATTTT

D gene: NA
J gene: TRBJ2-2
V gene: TRBV6-4
clone size: NA
CDR3 protein: CASSDDSNTGELFF
CDR3 DNA: TGTGCCAGCAGTGACGACAGCAACACCGGGGAGCTGTTTTTT

D gene: NA
J gene: TRBJ2-2
V gene: TRBV6-4
clone size: NA
CDR3 protein: CASTPDYAAGGELFF
CDR3 DNA: TGTGCCAGCACCCCGGACTACGCCGCTGGCGGGGAGCTGTTTTTT

D gene: TRBD1
J gene: TRBJ2-1
V gene: TRBV4-1
clone size: NA
CDR3 protein: CASSLGTGGSDEQFF
CDR3 DNA: TGCGCCAGCAGCTTAGGGACAGGGGGCTCGGATGAGCAGTTCTTC

D gene: TRBD2
J gene: TRBJ2-2
V gene: TRBV19
clone size: NA
CDR3 protein: CASSLSGGNTGELFF
CDR3 DNA: TGTGCCAGTAGCCTAAGCGGGGGGAACACCGGGGAGCTGTTTTTT

D gene: TRBD2
J gene: TRBJ2-3
V gene: TRBV7-6
clone size: NA
CDR3 protein: CASSLVGLAGEVTDTQYF
CDR3 DNA: TGTGCCAGCAGCTTAGTTGGGCTAGCGGGAGAGGTTACAGATACGCAGTATTTT

D gene: TRBD2
J gene: TRBJ2-3
V gene: TRBV5-1
clone size: NA
CDR3 protein: CASRSGGARADTQYF
CDR3 DNA: TGCGCCAGCAGAAGCGGGGGGGCGAGGGCAGATACGCAGTATTTT

D gene: TRBD1
J gene: TRBJ2-5
V gene: TRBV5-1
clone size: NA
CDR3 protein: CASSGGEDRRTRGNQETQYF
CDR3 DNA: TGCGCCAGCAGCGGAGGAGAGGACAGGAGAACGAGAGGCAACCAAGAGACCCAGTACTTC

D gene: NA
J gene: TRBJ1-5
V gene: TRBV19
clone size: NA
CDR3 protein: CASSMGDNQPQHF
CDR3 DNA: TGTGCCAGTAGTATGGGAGACAATCAGCCCCAGCATTTT

D gene: NA
J gene: TRBJ1-5
V gene: TRBV19
clone size: NA
CDR3 protein: CASSMIRTGNQPQHF
CDR3 DNA: TGTGCCAGTAGTATGATCAGAACCGGGAATCAGCCCCAGCATTTT